Below are 20 T cell receptor beta chains sequenced from a single sample in a study of identical twins (dated by TCRdb to between 2015 and 2016). Preparation of the library involved 5' RACE. Reads for this sample came from an Illumina HiSeq 2000. The public reads were run again by TCRdb, first through fastp at Q25 and then through MiXCR, and only productive beta chains were kept. Rows matching on CDR3 protein sequence are summarized as one entry with the most common DNA and genes. The sample table shows 200,000 to 250,000 distinct CDR3 sequences, and 5.5% to 7% are seen once. The top ten clonotypes cover 3% to 4% of the sample. The data also belong to a second study, concerning yellow fever vaccine responses in identical twins.

Specimen: memory (CD45RO+) T cells sorted from blood. What the cell subset or site label conveys for this sample: CD45RO+ enriched T cells. These TCRs come from a woman between 18 and 30 years old in good health.

The CDR3 DNA reads as TGTGCCAGCAGTGATTACCGGGAGCGAGTGACCAAAAACATTCAGTACTTC. Encoded protein: CASSDYRERVTKNIQYF. The chain recombines TRBV2 with TRBJ2-4; TRBD2 might be the D (6 bases). This CDR3 region has 17 residues. Germline V CDR1 and CDR2: SNHLY, FYNNEI. Trimming pared 3 bases from V and 2 bases from J, leaving 17 bases between.

The genes are TRBV10-3 and TRBJ2-3, with D maybe TRBD2 (6 bases). This CDR3 region has 17 residues. Germline V gene data show CDR1 as ENHRY and CDR2 as SYGVKD. V shed 8 bases and J shed 2 bases, with 23 bases lying between them. CDR3 residues: CAISLRRPQDYTDTQYF. The CDR3 nucleotides read TGTGCCATCTCCCTCAGGCGGCCACAGGACTACACAGATACGCAGTATTTT.

This clonotype was counted ten times or more. V gene TRBV6-4 combines with J gene TRBJ2-2; TRBD2 agrees at 11 bases. The V segment lost 8 bases and the J segment 3 bases; nucleotides outside the gene matches: 5. Per germline, CDR1 MRHNA and CDR2 SNTAGT. The CDR3 length is 15 residues. CDR3 protein: CASSQLAGDTGELFF. As DNA, the CDR3 is TGTGCCAGCTCGCAACTAGCGGGAGACACCGGGGAGCTGTTTTTT.

This chain joins TRBV28 and TRBJ1-2, with 8 nucleotides matching TRBD1. Trimming took 3 bases from V and 8 from J; bases not matched to a gene: 11. In germline, CDR1 is MDHEN, CDR2 SYDVKM. The CDR3 contains 15 residues. DNA for the CDR3: TGTGCCAGCAGTTTCCCCCAAGACAGGGGCTACGGCTACACCTTC. Translating gives CASSFPQDRGYGYTF.

This clonotype has only a few counts. The rearrangement joins TRBV5-1 to TRBJ1-1; D not resolved. There are 13 residues in the CDR3. The germline gives CDR1 SGHRS, CDR2 YFSETQ. V lost 5 bases and J lost 3, with 11 bases in between. CDR3 nucleotides: TGCGCCAGCAGTTATGATGGTTACACTGAAGCTTTCTTT. This codes for CASSYDGYTEAFF.

The chain employs TRBV5-1 and TRBJ2-1; D gene unclear. The germline V and J ends were trimmed by 3 bases and 5 bases, with 9 bases remaining between them. The CDR3 consists of 13 residues. Germline CDR1 is SGHRS and CDR2 is YFSETQ. For the CDR3, the DNA is TGCGCCAGCAGCTCTTTGACTGACAATGAGCAGTTCTTC. The encoded protein is CASSSLTDNEQFF.

This clonotype came up a few times. V and J are TRBV7-2 and TRBJ2-7, with D perhaps TRBD2 (6 bases). There are 14 residues in the CDR3. Germline V gene data show CDR1 as SGHTA and CDR2 as FQGNSA. The ends were cut back, 1 base at V and 6 bases at J, with 13 bases in the middle. CDR3 in amino acids: CASSLGRERFEQYF. CDR3 coding DNA: TGTGCCAGCAGCTTAGGGAGGGAGCGATTCGAGCAGTACTTC.

The J gene is TRBJ1-1, the V gene TRBV15, with a tentative D call TRBD1 (5 bases). The V gene lost 4 bases and the J gene lost 1 base, with 10 bases spanning the gap. The CDR3 is 14 amino acids. Germline values: CDR1 LNHNV, CDR2 YYDKDF (reference sequence). This chain's CDR3 is CATSTRDSNTEAFF. The DNA for the CDR3 is TGTGCCACCAGCACCAGGGATTCGAACACTGAAGCTTTCTTT.

This chain joins TRBV10-3 and TRBJ2-1; the match to TRBD1 covers 7 bases. This CDR3 region has 14 residues. Per the germline V gene, CDR1 is ENHRY and CDR2 is SYGVKD. The junction had 1 base not matched to a gene; V was cut back by 2 bases and J by 3 bases. CDR3 nucleotide sequence: TGTGCCATCAGTGAGGGACAGGACTACAATGAGCAGTTCTTC. Translating gives CAISEGQDYNEQFF.

The chain carries TRBV3-1 and TRBJ1-6; D is possibly TRBD1 (5 bases). Per germline, CDR1 LGHDT and CDR2 YNNKEL (reference sequence). Between the trimmed V and J ends, which lost 0 bases and 7 bases, there was a span of 13 bases. The CDR3 contains 16 residues. The CDR3: CASSQERGTQNSPLHF. For the CDR3, the DNA is TGTGCCAGCAGCCAAGAGAGAGGGACCCAAAATTCACCCCTCCACTTT.

This clonotype was recorded many times. The rearrangement links TRBV6-4 to TRBJ2-1; TRBD2 aligns across 12 bases. The CDR3 has 15 residues. The germline gives CDR1 MRHNA, CDR2 SNTAGT. The V gene end was trimmed by 5 bases and the J gene end by 9 bases; junction bases not matched to a gene: 8. The CDR3 sequence: CASSRLAGAGGEQFF. The DNA for the CDR3 is TGTGCCAGCAGTAGACTAGCGGGAGCCGGGGGTGAGCAGTTCTTC.

The CDR3 DNA reads as TGTGCCAGCAGTTTATCGCCTAGCGGGACCACAGATACGCAGTATTTT. Its protein is CASSLSPSGTTDTQYF. This sequence joins TRBV27 and TRBJ2-3; TRBD2 agrees at 9 bases. V lost 0 bases and J lost 2; bases outside the gene matches: 3. Looked up from germline, CDR1 is MNHEY and CDR2 is SMNVEV (reference sequence). The CDR3 is made up of 16 amino acids.

This clonotype was counted at least ten times. This chain links TRBV7-9 with TRBJ1-2; unclear D gene. Germline loops: CDR1 SEHNR, CDR2 FQNEAQ (reference sequence). The CDR3 totals 15 residues. The germline V and J ends were trimmed by 5 bases and 3 bases, with 16 bases remaining between them. As DNA, the CDR3 is TGTGCCAGCAGCCAGAGTCCGAGGGCCGACTATGGCTACACCTTC. Its translation: CASSQSPRADYGYTF.

The rearrangement joins TRBV6-4 to TRBJ2-1; no definite D call. The germline V and J ends were trimmed by 2 bases and 7 bases, with 12 bases remaining between them. Germline loops: CDR1 MRHNA, CDR2 SNTAGT. The CDR3 sequence is 14 residues long. The CDR3 spells CASSDPSLGNEQFF. The CDR3 coding sequence is TGTGCCAGCAGTGACCCCTCGTTGGGGAATGAGCAGTTCTTC.

This clonotype has a count of ten or more. V is TRBV24-1 and J is TRBJ1-1, with TRBD1 identical over 7 bases. Trimming cost V 3 bases and J 1 base; bases outside gene matches: 4. Germline CDR1 and CDR2: KGHDR and SFDVKD. This CDR3 is built from 15 residues. CDR3 amino acids: CATSDAGQPNTEAFF. DNA of the CDR3: TGTGCCACCAGTGATGCGGGACAGCCGAACACTGAAGCTTTCTTT.

This chain connects TRBV11-3 to TRBJ2-7, with TRBD1 identical over 11 bases. This CDR3 spans 16 amino acids. J gave up 5 bases and V 5 bases, and 11 bases lay outside the gene matches. CDR1 and CDR2 from the germline V gene are SGHNT and YENEEA. The CDR3: CASSTHPGTGGDEQYF. CDR3 DNA: TGTGCCAGCAGCACCCACCCGGGGACAGGGGGAGACGAGCAGTACTTC.

The chain recombines TRBV18 with TRBJ1-5; the match to TRBD1 covers 7 bases. The CDR3 is 14 residues long. Germline CDR1 and CDR2: KGHSH and LQKENI. The V gene end was trimmed by 8 bases and the J gene end by 1 base; junction bases not matched to a gene: 5. This chain's CDR3 is CASTSGQSNQPQHF. The CDR3 nucleotides read TGTGCCAGCACATCGGGACAGAGCAATCAGCCCCAGCATTTT.

At least ten counts were recorded for this clonotype. This chain uses TRBV12-3 or TRBV12-4 with TRBJ2-2, with D possibly matching TRBD1 (6 bases). This CDR3 region has 16 residues. V lost 3 bases and J lost 8, with 19 bases in between. The CDR3 protein is CASSLAGTSKKGELFF. As DNA, the CDR3 is TGTGCCAGCAGTTTGGCCGGGACATCGAAAAAAGGGGAGCTGTTTTTT.

This rearrangement joins TRBV2 to TRBJ2-1; 11 bases match TRBD2. Trimming took 5 bases from V and 2 from J; bases not matched to a gene: 5. CDR1 is SNHLY and CDR2 is FYNNEI in the germline V gene. CDR3 length: 16 residues. The CDR3 coding sequence is TGTGCCAGCAGTACCGGGACTAGCGGAGCCTACAATGAGCAGTTCTTC. It yields the protein CASSTGTSGAYNEQFF.

The chain employs TRBV11-3 and TRBJ2-7; TRBD2 aligns across 7 bases. The CDR3 runs to 15 residues. Germline assignment: CDR1 SGHNT and CDR2 YENEEA. The J segment lost 5 bases and the V segment lost 5 bases, leaving 12 bases of the junction unmatched. The CDR3 DNA is TGTGCCAGCAGCCCGCCCGGCGGGAGTCACCACGAGCAGTACTTC. Translated: CASSPPGGSHHEQYF.